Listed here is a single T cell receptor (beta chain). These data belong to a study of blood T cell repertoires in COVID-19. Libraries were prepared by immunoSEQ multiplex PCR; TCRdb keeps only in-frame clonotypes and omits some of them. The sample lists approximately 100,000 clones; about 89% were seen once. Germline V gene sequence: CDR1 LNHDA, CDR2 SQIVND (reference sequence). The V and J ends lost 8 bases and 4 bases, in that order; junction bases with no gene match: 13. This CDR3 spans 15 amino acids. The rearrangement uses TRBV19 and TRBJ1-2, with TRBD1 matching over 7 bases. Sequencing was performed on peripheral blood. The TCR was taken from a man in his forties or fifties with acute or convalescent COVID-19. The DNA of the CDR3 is TGTGCCAGTTCAGGAGGACAGGCTCCCCTCTATGGCTACACCTTC. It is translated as CASSGGQAPLYGYTF.